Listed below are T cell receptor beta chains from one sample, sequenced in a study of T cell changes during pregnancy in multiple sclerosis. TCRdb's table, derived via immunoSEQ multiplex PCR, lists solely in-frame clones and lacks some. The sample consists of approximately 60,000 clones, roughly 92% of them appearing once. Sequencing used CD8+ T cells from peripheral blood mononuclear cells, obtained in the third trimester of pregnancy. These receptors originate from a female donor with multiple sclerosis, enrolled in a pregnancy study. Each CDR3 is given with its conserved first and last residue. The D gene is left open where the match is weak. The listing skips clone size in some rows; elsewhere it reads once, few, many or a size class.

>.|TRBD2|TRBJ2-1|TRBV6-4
CASSDSSGSYHEQFF
TGTGCCAGCAGTGATTCTAGCGGGAGTTATCATGAGCAGTTCTTC
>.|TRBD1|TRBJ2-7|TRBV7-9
CASSHSGQGSLSYEQYF
TGTGCCAGCAGCCACTCCGGACAGGGGAGTTTATCCTACGAGCAGTACTTC
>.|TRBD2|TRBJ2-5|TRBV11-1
CASRWGGRAEETQYF
TGTGCCAGCCGCTGGGGCGGGAGGGCTGAAGAGACCCAGTACTTC
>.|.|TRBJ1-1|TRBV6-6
CASSYFTDSHTEAFF
TGTGCCAGCAGTTACTTTACGGACAGTCACACTGAAGCTTTCTTT
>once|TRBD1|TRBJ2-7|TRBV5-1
CASSPRTGGVYEQYF
TGCGCCAGCAGCCCCCGGACAGGGGGGGTCTACGAGCAGTACTTC
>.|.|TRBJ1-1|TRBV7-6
CASSLGARAGDTEAFF
TGTGCCAGCAGCTTAGGGGCGAGGGCCGGCGACACTGAAGCTTTCTTT
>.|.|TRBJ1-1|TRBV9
CASSAPGRGGTEAFF
TGTGCCAGCAGCGCCCCTGGGAGGGGCGGCACTGAAGCTTTCTTT
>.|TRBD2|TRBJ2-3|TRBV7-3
CASSLFPTSGMGTDTQYF
TGTGCCAGCAGCTTATTTCCCACTAGCGGGATGGGCACAGATACGCAGTATTTT
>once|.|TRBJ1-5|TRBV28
CASSKTGNQPQHF
TGTGCCAGCAGTAAAACAGGGAATCAGCCCCAGCATTTT
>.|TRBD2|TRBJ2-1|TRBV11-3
CASSLASTSGYEQFF
TGTGCCAGCAGCTTAGCATCGACTAGCGGGTATGAGCAGTTCTTC
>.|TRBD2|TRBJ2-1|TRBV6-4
CASSDSFGRGSNEQFF
TGTGCCAGCAGTGACTCGTTCGGGAGGGGTTCCAATGAGCAGTTCTTC
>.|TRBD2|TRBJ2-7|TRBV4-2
CASSQGLAGSYEQYF
TGTGCCAGCAGCCAAGGACTAGCGGGTTCCTACGAGCAGTACTTC
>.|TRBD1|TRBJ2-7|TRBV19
CASSLGQGYEQYF
TGTGCCAGTAGCCTGGGACAGGGTTACGAGCAGTACTTC